This T cell receptor beta chain was found in a study of CD8 T cells in ankylosing spondylitis. CDR3 length: 14 residues. Germline values: CDR1 MNHEY, CDR2 SVGAGI. The germline V and J ends were trimmed by 2 bases and 1 base, with 9 bases remaining between them. The TCR beta libraries were generated through quantitative 5'-RACE incorporating molecular barcodes. TCRdb called the 5' RACE reads again in MiXCR, with one record for every CDR3 protein. The table records approximately 250,000 distinct CDR3 sequences, over 9.5% of them present only once. Study observations and caveats: In reactive arthritis synovial fluid and blood, some motif variants had been reported before. Clones linked to disease were reported to show significant enrichment in matched ankylosing spondylitis synovial fluid. About 8 highly homologous variants formed a TCR beta motif that appeared characteristic of ankylosing spondylitis blood.

This clonotype has at least ten counts. The antigen is unknown. The rearrangement links TRBV6-5 to TRBJ2-7; weak D call: TRBD1 (5 bases). This TCR derives from a male donor with ankylosing spondylitis or in good health (not recorded which). Sequencing input: blood, either unsorted or a sorted T cell fraction (not recorded which). CDR3 loop: CASSYQGRSYEQYF. The CDR3 coding sequence is TGTGCCAGCAGTTACCAGGGCAGGTCCTACGAGCAGTACTTC.